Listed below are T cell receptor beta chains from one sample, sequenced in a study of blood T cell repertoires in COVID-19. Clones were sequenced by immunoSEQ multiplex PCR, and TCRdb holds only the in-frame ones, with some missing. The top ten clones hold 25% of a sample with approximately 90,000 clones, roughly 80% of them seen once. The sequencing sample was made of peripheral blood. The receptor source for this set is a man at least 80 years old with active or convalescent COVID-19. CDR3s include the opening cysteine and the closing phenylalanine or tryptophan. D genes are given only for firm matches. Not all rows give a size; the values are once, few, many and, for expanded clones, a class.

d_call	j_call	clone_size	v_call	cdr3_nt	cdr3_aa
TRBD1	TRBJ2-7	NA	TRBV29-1	TGCAGCGTGACAGGGACGGCCTCAAGGGAGCAGTACTTC	CSVTGTASREQYF
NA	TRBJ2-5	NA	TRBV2	TGTGCCAGCAGTGGAGGAGCTGAGGGAGAGACCCAGTACTTC	CASSGGAEGETQYF
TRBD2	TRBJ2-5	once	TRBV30	TGTGCCTGGAGTGGACTAGCGGGGGGGCTGCAAGAGACCCAGTACTTC	CAWSGLAGGLQETQYF
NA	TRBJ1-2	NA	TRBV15	TGTGCCACCAGCAGAGATTTGGTAGGCGGGGGTAGTAGTGGCTACACCTTC	CATSRDLVGGGSSGYTF
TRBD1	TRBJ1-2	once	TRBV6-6	TGTGCCAGCAGTCCCCCCCTACTGGACAGGAACTATGGCTACACCTTC	CASSPPLLDRNYGYTF
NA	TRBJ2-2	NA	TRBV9	TGTGCCAGCAGCGTAACTGGAGTCGGGGAGCTGTTTTTT	CASSVTGVGELFF
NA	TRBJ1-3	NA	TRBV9	TGTGCCAGCAGCGGCATCCCCGGCTCTGGAAACACCATATATTTT	CASSGIPGSGNTIYF
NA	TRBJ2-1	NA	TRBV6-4	TGTGCCAGCAGTGACTCTGCGGCCAATGAGCAGTTCTTC	CASSDSAANEQFF
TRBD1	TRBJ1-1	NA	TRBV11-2	TGTGCCAGCAGCCCTAGTTGGGACAGAGCGACTGAAGCTTTCTTT	CASSPSWDRATEAFF
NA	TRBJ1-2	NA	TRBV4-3	TGCGCCAGCAGCCAAGAGGGAACAGGGAACTATGGCTACACCTTC	CASSQEGTGNYGYTF
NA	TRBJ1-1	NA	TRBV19	TGTGCCAGTAGTACCCTATTTGCGGGGACGGACACTGAAGCTTTCTTT	CASSTLFAGTDTEAFF
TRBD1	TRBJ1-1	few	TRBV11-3	TGTGCCAGCAGCCTAAGACAGGGGCCGAACACTGAAGCTTTCTTT	CASSLRQGPNTEAFF
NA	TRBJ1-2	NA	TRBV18	TGTGCCAGCTCACCACAGGGGCAAAACTATGGCTACACCTTC	CASSPQGQNYGYTF
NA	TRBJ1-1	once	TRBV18	TGTGCCAGCTCACCACCATGGGGGGTCACTGAAGCTTTCTTT	CASSPPWGVTEAFF
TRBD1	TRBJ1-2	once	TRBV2	TGTGCCAGCAGGGGTGACAGGGTCCTAGGATATGGCTACACCTTC	CASRGDRVLGYGYTF
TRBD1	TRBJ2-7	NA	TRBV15	TGTGCCACCAGCAGAGATCTGGCAGGGGGTAACGAGCAGTACTTC	CATSRDLAGGNEQYF
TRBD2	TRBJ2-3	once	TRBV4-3	TGCGCCAGCAGCCAAGAGTCTAGCGGGGGCCGTAGTGCGCAGTATTTT	CASSQESSGGRSAQYF
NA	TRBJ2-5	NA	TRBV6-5	TGTGCCAGCAGTTTAGGCGGGGCCACTCAAGAGACCCAGTACTTC	CASSLGGATQETQYF
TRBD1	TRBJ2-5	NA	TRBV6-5	TGTGCCAGCAGTTACGGACAGGGGTCGCGGGAGACCCAGTACTTC	CASSYGQGSRETQYF
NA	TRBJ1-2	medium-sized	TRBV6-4	TGTGCCGACCCGTTAGATACAGGAGGGACTAGTGGCTACACCTTC	CADPLDTGGTSGYTF
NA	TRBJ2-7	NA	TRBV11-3	TGTGCCAGCAGCTTAGCGCCCAACGGCGAGCAGTACTTC	CASSLAPNGEQYF
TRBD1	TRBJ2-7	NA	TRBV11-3	TGTGCCAGCAGCTTAGCCGGGACAGGAAACGAGCAGTACTTC	CASSLAGTGNEQYF
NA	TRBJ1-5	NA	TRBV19	TGTGCCAGTAGTATCGGGGTGCGGCCCCAGCATTTT	CASSIGVRPQHF
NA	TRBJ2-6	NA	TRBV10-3	TGTGCCACGCAGGCCTCGACAGGGGCCAACGTCCTGACTTTC	CATQASTGANVLTF
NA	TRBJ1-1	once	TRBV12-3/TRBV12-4	TGTGCCAGCAGACTTGAGGCATTTGGGGCTTTCTTT	CASRLEAFGAFF
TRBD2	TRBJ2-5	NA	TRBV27	TGTGCCAGCAGTTCCCGGAAGACTAGCGGGGGGCCGTACCAAGAGACCCAGTACTTC	CASSSRKTSGGPYQETQYF
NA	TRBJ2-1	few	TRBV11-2	TGTGCCAGCAGCTTTACAGGGCAGGAGCAGTTCTTC	CASSFTGQEQFF
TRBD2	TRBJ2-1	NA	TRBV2	TGTGCCAGCAGCGACCTAGCGGGGGGTTACAATGAGCAGTTCTTC	CASSDLAGGYNEQFF
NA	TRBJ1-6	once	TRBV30	TGTGCCTGGAAGGCAGGGATGGGTTCACCCCTCCACTTT	CAWKAGMGSPLHF
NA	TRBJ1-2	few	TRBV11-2	TGTGCCAGCAGCCAAGACACTAACTATGGCTACACCTTC	CASSQDTNYGYTF
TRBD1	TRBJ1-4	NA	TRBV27	TGTGCCAGCAGTCCACAGGGGGAGGGTGAAAAACTGTTTTTT	CASSPQGEGEKLFF
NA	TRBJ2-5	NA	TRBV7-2	TGTGCCAGCAGTCCGCTAGCGCGGACCCAAGAGACCCAGTACTTC	CASSPLARTQETQYF
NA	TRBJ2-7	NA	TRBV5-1	TGCGCCAGCAGGGCTGGACACCTCGACTCCTACGAGCAGTACTTC	CASRAGHLDSYEQYF
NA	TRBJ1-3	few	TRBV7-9	TGTGCCAGCAGCTTAAGCGAGGGAAGCCCTGGAAACACCATATATTTT	CASSLSEGSPGNTIYF
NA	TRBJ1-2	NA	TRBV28	TGTGCCAGCAAGCAGGGGAATGAAGGAGCCTATGGCTACACCTTC	CASKQGNEGAYGYTF
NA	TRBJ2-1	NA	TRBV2	TGTGCCAGCAAAGTCGGGTTCGGCTACAATGAGCAGTTCTTC	CASKVGFGYNEQFF
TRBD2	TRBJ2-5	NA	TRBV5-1	TGCGCCAGCAGCTTCGGGGGGCAAGAGACCCAGTACTTC	CASSFGGQETQYF
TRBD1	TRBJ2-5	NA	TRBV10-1	TGCGCCAGCAGGGGGACAGGGGAAGAGACCCAGTACTTC	CASRGTGEETQYF
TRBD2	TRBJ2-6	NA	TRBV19	TGTGCCAGTAGTATCGGGCTCGGGGGGTACTCTGGGGCCAACGTCCTGACTTTC	CASSIGLGGYSGANVLTF
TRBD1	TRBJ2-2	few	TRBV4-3	TGCGCCAGCAGCCAAAACGACAGGGACGCCGCCACCGGGGAGCTGTTTTTT	CASSQNDRDAATGELFF
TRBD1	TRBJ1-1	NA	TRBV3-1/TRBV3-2	TGTGCCAGCAGCCTAGACAGGGGGAACACTGAAGCTTTCTTT	CASSLDRGNTEAFF
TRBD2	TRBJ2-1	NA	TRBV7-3	TGTGCCAGCAGCTTTGGACTAGCGGGCCCATCGACCTACAATGAGCAGTTCTTC	CASSFGLAGPSTYNEQFF
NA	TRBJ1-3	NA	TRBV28	TGTGCCAGCAGTCCCGTACAGGGCTCCGGAAACACCATATATTTT	CASSPVQGSGNTIYF
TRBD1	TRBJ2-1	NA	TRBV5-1	TGCGCCAGCAGCTACCAACAGGGGGCGCTTTTCAATGAGCAGTTCTTC	CASSYQQGALFNEQFF
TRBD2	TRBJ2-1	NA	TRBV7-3	TGTGCCAGCAGCTCTAGCGGTTACAATGAGCAGTTCTTC	CASSSSGYNEQFF